Detailed here is one T cell receptor beta chain. The target antigen is unknown. Clones were read by immunoSEQ multiplex PCR, and TCRdb kept only the in-frame ones, dropping some. The sample lists 100,000 or so clones; more than 75% were seen once. The sample comes from a study of T cell responses to AZD1222 COVID-19 vaccine. Study findings and constraints: Two AZD1222 administrations were followed by greater Spike-specific TCR breadth and depth.

This receptor was obtained from an adult in good health. This material consisted of peripheral blood, taken on day 0 of AZD1222 vaccination.

CDR3 loop: CASNKRDIRSYEQYF. The CDR3 DNA is TGTGCCAGCAATAAGCGGGATATTAGATCCTACGAGCAGTACTTC. The chain employs TRBV28 and TRBJ2-7, with 7 bases matching TRBD2. Germline-derived CDR1 and CDR2 are MDHEN and SYDVKM. With V trimmed by 7 bases and J by 1 base, 10 bases remained unmatched. The CDR3 is made up of 15 amino acids.